This T cell receptor beta chain was retrieved from a study of Graves' ophthalmopathy and Graves' hyperthyroidism. Study-level background: Untreated patients at initial diagnosis provided peripheral blood.

Scientists amplified the TCR beta CDR3 regions from RNA transcripts. Second-round multiplex PCR followed a first-round RT-PCR using HTBI primers. TCRdb redid the calling of the multiplex PCR reads with MiXCR, one entry per CDR3 protein. The sample lists fewer than 350,000 distinct CDR3 sequences, 17% occurring once. This clonotype was seen many times. Its antigen is not known. The germline CDR1 and CDR2 sequences are SGHAT and FQNNGV. Between the trimmed V and J ends, which lost 5 bases and 1 base, there was a span of 17 bases. CDR3 length: 17 residues. PBMCs had their origin in fresh peripheral blood (over 8.5 ml). General observations from the study: Separation of ophthalmopathy from stable hyperthyroidism was achieved by a 13-signature model, at roughly 88% sensitivity and roughly 80% specificity. Blood also harbored most expanded thyroid clonotypes above 0.001 frequency.

The receptor was isolated from an adult man with Graves' ophthalmopathy. The chain recombines TRBV11-2 with TRBJ2-2; D might be TRBD2 (6 bases). The material sequenced was peripheral blood. The CDR3 is CASSREASALNTGELFF. CDR3 sequence (DNA): TGTGCCAGCAGCCGAGAGGCTAGCGCGCTGAACACCGGGGAGCTGTTTTTT.